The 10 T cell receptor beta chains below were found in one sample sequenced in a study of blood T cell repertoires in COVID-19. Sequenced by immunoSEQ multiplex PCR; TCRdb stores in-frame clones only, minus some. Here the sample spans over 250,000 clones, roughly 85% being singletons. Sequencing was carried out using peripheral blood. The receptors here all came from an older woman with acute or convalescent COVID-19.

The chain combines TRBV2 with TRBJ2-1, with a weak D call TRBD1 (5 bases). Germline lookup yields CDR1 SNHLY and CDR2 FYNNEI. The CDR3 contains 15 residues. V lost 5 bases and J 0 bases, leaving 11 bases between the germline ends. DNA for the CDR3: TGTGCCAGCAGTCCTGACAGATCCTCCTACAATGAGCAGTTCTTC. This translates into CASSPDRSSYNEQFF.

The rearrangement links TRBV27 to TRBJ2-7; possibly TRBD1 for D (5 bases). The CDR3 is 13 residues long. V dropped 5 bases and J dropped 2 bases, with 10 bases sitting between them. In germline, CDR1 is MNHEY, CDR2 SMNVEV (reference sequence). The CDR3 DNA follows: TGTGCCAGCAGTACAGGAACCACCTACGAGCAGTACTTC. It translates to CASSTGTTYEQYF.

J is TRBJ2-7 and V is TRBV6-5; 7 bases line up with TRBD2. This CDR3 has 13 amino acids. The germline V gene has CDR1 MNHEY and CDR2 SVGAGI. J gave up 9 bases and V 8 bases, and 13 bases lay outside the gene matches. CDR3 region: CASEGGGGRVQYF. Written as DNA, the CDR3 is TGTGCCAGCGAAGGCGGGGGAGGCAGAGTGCAGTACTTC.

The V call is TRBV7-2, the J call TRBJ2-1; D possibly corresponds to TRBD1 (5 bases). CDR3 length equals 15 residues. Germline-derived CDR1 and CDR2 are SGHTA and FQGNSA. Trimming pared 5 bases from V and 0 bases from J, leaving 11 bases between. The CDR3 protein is CASSIATASYNEQFF. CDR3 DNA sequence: TGTGCCAGCAGCATCGCGACAGCCTCCTACAATGAGCAGTTCTTC.

DNA of the CDR3: TGCGCCAGCAGCTTGGCGCTAGCGGACTACAATGAGCAGTTCTTC. It is translated as CASSLALADYNEQFF. J is TRBJ2-1 and V is TRBV5-1, with 7 bases lining up with TRBD2. CDR1 is SGHRS and CDR2 is YFSETQ in the germline V gene. The CDR3 is made up of 15 amino acids. The ends lost 0 bases at V and 3 bases at J; junction bases unmatched: 3.

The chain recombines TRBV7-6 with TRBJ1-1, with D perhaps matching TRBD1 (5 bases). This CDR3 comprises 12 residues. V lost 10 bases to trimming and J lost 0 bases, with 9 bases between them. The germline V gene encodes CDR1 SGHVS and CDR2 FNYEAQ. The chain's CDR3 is CATEQVNTEAFF. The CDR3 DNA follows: TGTGCCACAGAACAGGTGAACACTGAAGCTTTCTTT.

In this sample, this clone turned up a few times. The CDR3 protein is CASREGSGGNQPQHF. CDR3 sequence (DNA): TGTGCCAGCAGGGAGGGTTCGGGGGGCAATCAGCCCCAGCATTTT. The chain recombines TRBV7-2 with TRBJ1-5, with D possibly being TRBD1 (5 bases). This CDR3 region has 15 residues. V shed 6 bases and J shed 2 bases, with 14 bases lying between them. Germline CDR1 and CDR2: SGHTA and FQGNSA.

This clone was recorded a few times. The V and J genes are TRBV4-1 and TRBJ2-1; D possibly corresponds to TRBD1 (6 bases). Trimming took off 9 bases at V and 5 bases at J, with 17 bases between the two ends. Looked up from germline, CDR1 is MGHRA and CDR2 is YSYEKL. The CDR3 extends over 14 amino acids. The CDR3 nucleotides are TGCGCCAGGGGGGCCGACCAGACGGACAATGAGCAGTTCTTC. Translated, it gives CARGADQTDNEQFF.

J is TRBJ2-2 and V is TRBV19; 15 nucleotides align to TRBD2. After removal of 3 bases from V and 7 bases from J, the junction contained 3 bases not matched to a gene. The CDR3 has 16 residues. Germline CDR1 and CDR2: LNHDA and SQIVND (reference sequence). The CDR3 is CASSIGGLAGGGELFF. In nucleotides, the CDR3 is TGTGCCAGTAGTATCGGGGGACTAGCGGGGGGCGGGGAGCTGTTTTTT. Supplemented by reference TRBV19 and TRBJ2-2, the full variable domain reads DGGITQSPKYLFRKEGQNVTLSCEQNLNHDAMYWYRQDPGQGLRLIYYSQIVNDFQKGDIAEGYSVSREKKESFPLTVTSAQKNPTAFYLCASSIGGLAGGGELFFGEGSRLTVL.

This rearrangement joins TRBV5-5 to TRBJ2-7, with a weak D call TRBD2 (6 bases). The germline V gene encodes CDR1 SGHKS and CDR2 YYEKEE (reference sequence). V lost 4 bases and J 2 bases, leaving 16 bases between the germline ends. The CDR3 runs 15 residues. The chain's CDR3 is CASSAGLLRTYEQYF. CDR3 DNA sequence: TGTGCCAGCAGCGCAGGACTACTGAGGACCTACGAGCAGTACTTC.